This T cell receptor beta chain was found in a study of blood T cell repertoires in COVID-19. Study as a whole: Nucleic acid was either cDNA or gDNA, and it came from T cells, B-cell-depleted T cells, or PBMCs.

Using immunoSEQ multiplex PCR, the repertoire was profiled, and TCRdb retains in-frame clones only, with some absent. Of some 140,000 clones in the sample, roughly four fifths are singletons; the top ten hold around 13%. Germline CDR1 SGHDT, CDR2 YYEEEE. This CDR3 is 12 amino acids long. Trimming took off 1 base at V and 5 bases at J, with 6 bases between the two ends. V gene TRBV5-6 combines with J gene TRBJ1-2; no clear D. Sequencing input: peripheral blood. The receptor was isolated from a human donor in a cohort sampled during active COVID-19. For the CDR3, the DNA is TGTGCCAGCAGCTTGACAGATTATGGCTACACCTTC. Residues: CASSLTDYGYTF. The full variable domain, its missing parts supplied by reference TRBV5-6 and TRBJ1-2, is DAGVTQSPTHLIKTRGQQVTLRCSPKSGHDTVSWYQQALGQGPQFIFQYYEEEERQRGNFPDRFSGHQFPNYSSELNVNALLLGDSALYLCASSLTDYGYTFGSGTRLTVV.